Each of the 2 T cell receptor beta chains below was sequenced from the same sample in a study of T cells in Graves' hyperthyroidism and ophthalmopathy. The CDR3 regions of TCR beta were amplified from RNA transcripts. Using the HTBI primer set, a first-round RT-PCR was run on the TCR CDR3. TCRdb reanalysed the multiplex PCR reads using MiXCR and keeps one entry per CDR3 protein. The sample holds 600,000 to 650,000 distinct CDR3 sequences, 15% to 20% seen once. The sequencing input was blood. These receptors all stem from a woman in her thirties with Graves' hyperthyroidism.

This clonotype was picked up many times. This CDR3 is CASSRTETNTEAFF. The CDR3 nucleotides read TGTGCCAGCAGCCGGACAGAAACTAACACTGAAGCTTTCTTT. The chain employs TRBV7-9 and TRBJ1-1, with D tentatively TRBD1 (6 bases). Trimming shortened V by 5 bases and J by 2 bases, and 12 bases separated the two germline ends. Germline loops: CDR1 SEHNR, CDR2 FQNEAQ (reference sequence). This CDR3 contains 14 residues.

This clonotype has just a few counts. V is TRBV19 and J is TRBJ1-1; D is possibly TRBD1 (6 bases). From germline, CDR1 is LNHDA and CDR2 SQIVND (reference sequence). V was cut by 11 bases and J by 5 bases, with 15 bases left in between. The CDR3 length is 12 residues. CDR3 residues: CAAGEVGTEAFF. The CDR3 DNA sequence: TGTGCCGCAGGGGAGGTAGGGACTGAAGCTTTCTTT.